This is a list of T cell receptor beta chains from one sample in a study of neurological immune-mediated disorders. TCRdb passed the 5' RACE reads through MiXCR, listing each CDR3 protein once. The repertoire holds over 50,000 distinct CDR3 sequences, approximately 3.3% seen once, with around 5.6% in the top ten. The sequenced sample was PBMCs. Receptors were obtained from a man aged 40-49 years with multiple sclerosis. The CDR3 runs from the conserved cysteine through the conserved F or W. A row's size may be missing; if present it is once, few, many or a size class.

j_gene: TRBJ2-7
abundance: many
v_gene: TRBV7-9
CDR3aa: CASSGTGDYEQYF

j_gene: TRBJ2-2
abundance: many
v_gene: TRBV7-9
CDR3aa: CASRKKAIPGGTGELFF

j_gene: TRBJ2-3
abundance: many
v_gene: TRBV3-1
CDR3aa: CASSSSGRTDTQYF

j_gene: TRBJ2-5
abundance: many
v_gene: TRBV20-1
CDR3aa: CSARDFKGGTQETQYF

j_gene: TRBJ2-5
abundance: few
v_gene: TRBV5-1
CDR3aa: CASSMLQETQYF

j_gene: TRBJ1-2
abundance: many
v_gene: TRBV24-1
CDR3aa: CATSDFAGPGGGYGYTF

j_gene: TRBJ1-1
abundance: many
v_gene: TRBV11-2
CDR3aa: CASSFSGAEAFF

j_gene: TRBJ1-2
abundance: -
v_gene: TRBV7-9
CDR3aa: CASSFRTLYGYTF

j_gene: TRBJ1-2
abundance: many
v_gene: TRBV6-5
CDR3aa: CASSYSGQGRGYTF

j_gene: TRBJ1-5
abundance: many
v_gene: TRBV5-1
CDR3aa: CASSLGTGSNQPQHF

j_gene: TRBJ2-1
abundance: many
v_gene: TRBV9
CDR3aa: CASSATGDGNNEQFF

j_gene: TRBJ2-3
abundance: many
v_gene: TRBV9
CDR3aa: CASTTSGGAHGTDTQYF

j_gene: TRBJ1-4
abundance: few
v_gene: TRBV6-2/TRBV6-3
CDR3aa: CAIFGTVYEKLFF

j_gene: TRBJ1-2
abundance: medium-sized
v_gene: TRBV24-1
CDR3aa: CATSEGDPYGYTF

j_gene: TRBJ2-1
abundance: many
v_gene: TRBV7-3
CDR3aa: CASSLGTTKNEQFF

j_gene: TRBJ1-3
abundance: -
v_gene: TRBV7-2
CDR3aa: CVSSPNTPPIYF

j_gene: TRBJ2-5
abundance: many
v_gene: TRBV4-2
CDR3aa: CASSQGTAPIRGTQYF

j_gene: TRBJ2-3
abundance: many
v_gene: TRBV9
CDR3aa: CASSALGDRTDTQYF

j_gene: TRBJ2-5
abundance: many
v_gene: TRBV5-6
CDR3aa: CASSLTGRQKETQYF

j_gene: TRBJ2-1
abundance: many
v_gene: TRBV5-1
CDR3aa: CASSLGQGGTNEQFF

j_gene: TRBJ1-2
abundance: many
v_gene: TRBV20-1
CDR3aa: CSARGDPYGYTF

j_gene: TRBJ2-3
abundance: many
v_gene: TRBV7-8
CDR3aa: CASSLARVGQGRSTDTQYF

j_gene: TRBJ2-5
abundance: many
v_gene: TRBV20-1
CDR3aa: CSAPRGVEETQYF

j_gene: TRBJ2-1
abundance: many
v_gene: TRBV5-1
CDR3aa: CASSQSGGTYNEQFF

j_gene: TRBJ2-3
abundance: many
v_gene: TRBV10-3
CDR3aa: CATRQGSTDTQYF

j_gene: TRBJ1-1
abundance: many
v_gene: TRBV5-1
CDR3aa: CASSLSTGSMGTEAFF

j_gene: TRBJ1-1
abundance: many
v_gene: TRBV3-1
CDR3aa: CASSPRSSEAFF

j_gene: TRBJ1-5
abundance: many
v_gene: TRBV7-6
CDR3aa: CASSSGQGGRAQHF

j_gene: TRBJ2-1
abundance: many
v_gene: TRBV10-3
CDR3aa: CAISESGLGNEQFF

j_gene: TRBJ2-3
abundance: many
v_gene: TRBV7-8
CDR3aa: CASSPTTLAGATDTQYF

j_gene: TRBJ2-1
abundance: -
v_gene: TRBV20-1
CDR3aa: CSARSTRTYNEQFF

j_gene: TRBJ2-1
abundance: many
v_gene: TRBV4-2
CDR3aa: CASSQGRRGGSYNEQFF

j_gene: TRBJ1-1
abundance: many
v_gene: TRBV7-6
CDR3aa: CASSSELGTEAFF

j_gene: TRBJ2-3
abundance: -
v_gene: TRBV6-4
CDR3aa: CTSSDGRGVSTDTQYF

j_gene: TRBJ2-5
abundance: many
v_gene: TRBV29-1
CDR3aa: CSVREQAQETQYF

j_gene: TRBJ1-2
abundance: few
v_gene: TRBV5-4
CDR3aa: CASSYPGLYGYTF

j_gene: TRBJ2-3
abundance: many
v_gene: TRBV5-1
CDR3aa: CASAEQGLGTDTQYF

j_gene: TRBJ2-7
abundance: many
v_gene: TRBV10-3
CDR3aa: CAISARAYEQYF

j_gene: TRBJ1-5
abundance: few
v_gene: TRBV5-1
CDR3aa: CASSEGATGQPQHF

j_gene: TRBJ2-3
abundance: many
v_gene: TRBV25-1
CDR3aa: CASSEGDRAADTQYF

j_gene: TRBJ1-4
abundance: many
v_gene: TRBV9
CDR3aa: CASSAYPDRVGEKLFF

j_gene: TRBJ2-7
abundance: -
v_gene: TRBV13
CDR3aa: CASQPGTGAYEQYF

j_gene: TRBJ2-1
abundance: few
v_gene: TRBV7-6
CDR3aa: CASSATGTRQWEQFF

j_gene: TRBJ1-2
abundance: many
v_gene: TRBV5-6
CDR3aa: CASSFRGGNYGYTF

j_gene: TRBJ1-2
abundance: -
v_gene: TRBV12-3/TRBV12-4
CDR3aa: CASSRTSQGYGYTF

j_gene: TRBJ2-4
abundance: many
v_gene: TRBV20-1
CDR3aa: CSAQPSLAGVTYF